The rows below give T cell receptor beta chains drawn from one sample of a study of post-analysis software for immune sequencing data. TCRdb reprocessed the PCR reads with MiXCR, giving one entry per CDR3 protein. The sample includes hundreds of thousands of distinct CDR3 sequences, roughly 27% of them seen just once. Sample: blood. Receptors originate from a girl under 18 with multiple sclerosis. The CDR3 runs from the conserved cysteine through the conserved F or W. The D gene is left open where the match is weak. Where a row states a size, it is once, few, many or the class of an expanded clone; other rows omit it.

abundance	v_gene	j_gene	d_gene	CDR3aa	CDR3nt
few	TRBV5-6	TRBJ2-1	-	CASSLDGGIGYNEQFF	TGTGCCAGCAGCTTGGACGGGGGTATAGGCTACAATGAGCAGTTCTTC
few	TRBV3-1	TRBJ2-7	-	CASSQLPLGEQYF	TGTGCCAGCAGCCAATTGCCGCTGGGCGAGCAGTACTTC
few	TRBV7-2	TRBJ2-3	-	CASSSRQPGPRTQYF	TGTGCCAGCAGCTCCAGACAGCCCGGGCCCCGTACGCAGTATTTT
-	TRBV20-1	TRBJ1-4	-	CSAPPPSSATNEKLFF	TGCAGTGCGCCGCCCCCTAGTTCCGCAACTAATGAAAAACTGTTTTTT
-	TRBV12-3/TRBV12-4	TRBJ2-5	TRBD2	CASSFWLAGGETQYF	TGTGCCAGCAGTTTCTGGCTAGCGGGGGGAGAGACCCAGTACTTC
-	TRBV12-3/TRBV12-4	TRBJ1-3	TRBD1	CASSERTTGSNTIYF	TGTGCCAGCAGTGAACGTACGACAGGGTCAAACACCATATATTTT
-	TRBV20-1	TRBJ2-5	TRBD2	CSASIPSGDRETQYF	TGCAGTGCTAGCATTCCTAGCGGGGACAGAGAGACCCAGTACTTC
-	TRBV4-2	TRBJ1-5	-	CASSQEVSGHQPQHF	TGTGCCAGCAGCCAAGAGGTCTCGGGGCATCAGCCCCAGCATTTT
few	TRBV9	TRBJ2-1	TRBD2	CASSVALADVYNEQFF	TGTGCCAGCAGCGTAGCTCTAGCGGACGTATACAATGAGCAGTTCTTC
few	TRBV6-1	TRBJ2-1	TRBD2	CASRSRGGSYRLNYNEQFF	TGTGCCAGCAGGAGCCGGGGGGGATCATACCGACTTAACTACAATGAGCAGTTCTTC
-	TRBV19	TRBJ2-7	TRBD2	CASSIIRSGSYEQYF	TGTGCCAGTAGTATTATCCGGAGCGGGAGCTACGAGCAGTACTTC
-	TRBV28	TRBJ2-1	TRBD2	CASSQRLAVGPYNEQFF	TGTGCCAGCAGCCAAAGACTAGCGGTGGGCCCTTACAATGAGCAGTTCTTC
-	TRBV28	TRBJ1-1	-	CASIPQAIRNTEAFF	TGTGCCAGCATCCCGCAGGCAATCAGGAACACTGAAGCTTTCTTT
-	TRBV27	TRBJ1-2	-	CASSQSRASRGYTF	TGTGCCAGCAGTCAATCCCGGGCCTCAAGGGGCTACACCTTC
few	TRBV20-1	TRBJ1-4	-	CSARDAGKLFF	TGCAGTGCACGGGACGCGGGAAAACTGTTTTTT
-	TRBV5-1	TRBJ1-6	-	CASSNQGSSSPLHF	TGCGCCAGCAGTAACCAGGGGAGCAGTTCACCCCTCCACTTT
once	TRBV28	TRBJ2-1	-	CASRIGTQQFF	TGTGCCAGCAGGATCGGGACTCAGCAGTTCTTC
-	TRBV13	TRBJ1-2	TRBD1	CASSLKGQGANYGYTF	TGTGCCAGCAGCTTAAAGGGACAGGGGGCTAACTATGGCTACACCTTC
-	TRBV27	TRBJ2-5	TRBD2	CASSSSRGGEETQYF	TGTGCCAGCAGTTCCTCGCGGGGGGGGGAAGAGACCCAGTACTTC
few	TRBV19	TRBJ1-5	-	CASSIRASDGQPQHF	TGTGCCAGTAGTATCCGCGCATCTGACGGTCAGCCCCAGCATTTT
-	TRBV20-1	TRBJ2-1	TRBD2	CSAPTGGETQFF	TGCAGTGCTCCGACGGGGGGAGAGACCCAGTTCTTC
few	TRBV20-1	TRBJ1-1	-	CSAMRGWSSTTEAFF	TGCAGTGCTATGCGGGGCTGGTCGTCGACCACTGAAGCTTTCTTT
-	TRBV3-1	TRBJ2-5	TRBD1	CASSQTGAGETQYF	TGTGCCAGCAGCCAGACAGGGGCGGGTGAGACCCAGTACTTC
-	TRBV28	TRBJ2-7	-	CVSSSTVYEQYF	TGTGTCAGCAGTTCGACAGTCTACGAGCAGTACTTC
few	TRBV3-1	TRBJ1-1	-	CASSPTTGWGTEAFF	TGTGCCAGCAGCCCAACTACAGGGTGGGGCACTGAAGCTTTCTTT
few	TRBV7-2	TRBJ2-5	-	CASSPRTFLGETQYF	TGTGCCAGCAGCCCCCGGACTTTCTTAGGGGAGACCCAGTACTTC
few	TRBV20-1	TRBJ1-5	-	CSARSPRGRGDSNQPQHF	TGCAGTGCTAGATCCCCCAGGGGCCGTGGTGACAGCAATCAGCCCCAGCATTTT
-	TRBV7-2	TRBJ1-2	-	CASSRGGPGYTF	TGTGCCAGCAGCCGGGGGGGCCCGGGCTACACCTTC
few	TRBV5-1	TRBJ2-3	TRBD1	CASSPGTGGRGTQYF	TGCGCCAGCAGCCCCGGGACAGGTGGACGGGGTACGCAGTATTTT
-	TRBV5-4	TRBJ2-5	-	CASSAMRASKETQYF	TGTGCCAGCAGCGCGATGCGGGCCTCCAAAGAGACCCAGTACTTC
-	TRBV5-1	TRBJ1-1	-	CASSLAVGRAAFF	TGCGCCAGCAGCTTGGCCGTGGGGCGCGCTGCTTTCTTT
few	TRBV7-8	TRBJ2-3	TRBD2	CASSTVAGYSTDTQYF	TGTGCCAGCAGCACAGTAGCGGGGTACAGCACAGATACGCAGTATTTT
-	TRBV28	TRBJ2-5	-	CASSRVTQYF	TGTGCCAGCAGCCGGGTTACCCAGTACTTC
-	TRBV7-9	TRBJ2-7	TRBD1	CASSLGRGINSYEQYF	TGTGCCAGCAGCTTAGGCAGGGGGATAAATTCCTACGAGCAGTACTTC
-	TRBV20-1	TRBJ1-2	TRBD1	CSARNDRVAGYTF	TGCAGTGCTAGAAACGACAGGGTGGCTGGCTACACCTTC
few	TRBV12-5	TRBJ2-1	-	CASAPGVGSPSYNEQFF	TGTGCTAGTGCCCCGGGAGTGGGGAGCCCCTCCTACAATGAGCAGTTCTTC
once	TRBV24-1	TRBJ1-2	TRBD1	CATSDPQGGGYGYTF	TGTGCCACCAGTGACCCACAGGGGGGCGGCTATGGCTACACCTTC
-	TRBV7-8	TRBJ1-1	-	CASSTGSGSDTEAFF	TGTGCCAGCAGCACAGGGAGTGGGTCGGACACTGAAGCTTTCTTT
-	TRBV20-1	TRBJ1-2	-	CSARHTRENGYTF	TGCAGTGCTAGACATACTAGGGAGAATGGCTACACCTTC
-	TRBV9	TRBJ2-3	-	CASSVGGARTDTQYF	TGTGCCAGCAGCGTGGGGGGAGCCCGCACAGATACGCAGTATTTT
-	TRBV20-1	TRBJ1-5	-	CSASGQPQHF	TGCAGTGCCTCGGGGCAGCCCCAGCATTTT
-	TRBV6-1	TRBJ1-6	-	CASREDNSPLHF	TGTGCCAGCAGGGAAGATAATTCACCCCTCCACTTT
-	TRBV5-1	TRBJ2-1	TRBD1	CASSADRGDEQFF	TGCGCCAGCAGCGCGGACAGGGGCGATGAGCAGTTCTTC
-	TRBV7-2	TRBJ2-3	-	CASRAASTDTQYF	TGTGCCAGCCGCGCCGCTAGCACAGATACGCAGTATTTT
few	TRBV3-1	TRBJ2-3	-	CASSPAGISSTDTQYF	TGTGCCAGCAGCCCGGCCGGCATAAGTAGCACAGATACGCAGTATTTT
few	TRBV20-1	TRBJ2-3	TRBD2	CSALDGGAGGPYTQYF	TGCAGTGCCCTCGACGGAGGAGCGGGAGGTCCATATACGCAGTATTTT
-	TRBV7-2	TRBJ1-4	-	CASSRGGEEKLFF	TGTGCCAGCAGCCGGGGTGGGGAGGAAAAACTGTTTTTT
few	TRBV9	TRBJ2-1	TRBD2	CASSTPGVAGGREQFF	TGTGCCAGCAGCACCCCGGGGGTAGCGGGGGGCAGGGAGCAGTTCTTC
few	TRBV3-1	TRBJ2-4	-	CASSQDHRGDIQYF	TGTGCCAGCAGCCAAGATCACCGGGGAGACATTCAGTACTTC
-	TRBV6-5	TRBJ1-2	-	CASSYSLTSGYTF	TGTGCCAGCAGTTACTCCCTTACAAGCGGCTACACCTTC
few	TRBV28	TRBJ2-5	-	CASSSERETRYF	TGTGCCAGCAGTTCGGAGAGGGAGACCCGGTACTTC
-	TRBV20-1	TRBJ2-1	-	CSAREPWSSYNEQFF	TGCAGTGCTAGAGAACCCTGGAGCTCCTACAATGAGCAGTTCTTC
-	TRBV20-1	TRBJ1-1	TRBD1	CSAGVTGAGTEAFF	TGCAGTGCTGGGGTGACAGGGGCTGGTACTGAAGCTTTCTTT
few	TRBV3-1	TRBJ1-6	-	CASSQTSGRSPLHF	TGTGCCAGCAGCCAGACTTCAGGGCGCTCACCCCTCCACTTT
few	TRBV7-9	TRBJ2-1	-	CASSLGESFYNEQFF	TGTGCCAGCAGCTTAGGGGAGTCCTTCTACAATGAGCAGTTCTTC
-	TRBV29-1	TRBJ1-2	-	CSVEAAYGYTF	TGCAGCGTTGAGGCTGCCTATGGCTACACCTTC
few	TRBV29-1	TRBJ1-1	-	CSVEGGYTEAFF	TGCAGCGTTGAAGGGGGATACACTGAAGCTTTCTTT